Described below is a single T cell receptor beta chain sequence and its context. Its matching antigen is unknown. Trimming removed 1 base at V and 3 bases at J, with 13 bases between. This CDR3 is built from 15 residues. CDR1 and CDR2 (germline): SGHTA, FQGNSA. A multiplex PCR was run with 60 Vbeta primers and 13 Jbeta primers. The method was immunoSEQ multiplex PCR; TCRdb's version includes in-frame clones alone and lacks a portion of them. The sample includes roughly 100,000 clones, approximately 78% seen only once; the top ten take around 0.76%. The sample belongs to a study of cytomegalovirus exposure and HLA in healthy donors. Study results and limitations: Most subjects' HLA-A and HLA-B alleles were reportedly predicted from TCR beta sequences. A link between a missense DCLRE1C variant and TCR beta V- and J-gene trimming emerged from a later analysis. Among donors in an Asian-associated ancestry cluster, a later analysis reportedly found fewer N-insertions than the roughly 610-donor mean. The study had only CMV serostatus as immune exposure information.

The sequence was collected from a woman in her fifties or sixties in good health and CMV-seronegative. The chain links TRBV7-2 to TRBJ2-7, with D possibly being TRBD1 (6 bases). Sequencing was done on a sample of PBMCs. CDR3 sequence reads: CASSLGPRGIYEQYF. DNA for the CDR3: TGTGCCAGCAGCTTAGGACCCAGGGGTATCTACGAGCAGTACTTC.